What follows are 28 T cell receptor beta chains derived from one specimen sequenced in a study of CD8 T cells in acute hepatitis C reinfection. As to time point: naive CD8 control sorted from an acute-time-point sample. Measured with immunoSEQ multiplex PCR; TCRdb has only the in-frame clones, and not every one. The table has 30,000 to 40,000 clones, approximately 83% seen once; the top ten hold roughly 9.7%. Sequenced material: naive CD8+ T cells from PBMCs. The receptor set was obtained from a woman in her late teens or twenties who spontaneously cleared hepatitis C infection.

The rearrangement links TRBV9 to TRBJ1-5, with TRBD1 matching over 10 bases. Losses at the gene ends were 0 bases for V and 9 bases for J; bases not matched to a gene: 3. The CDR3 length is 14 residues. Germline CDR1 reads SGDLS; CDR2 reads YYNGEE. CDR3 sequence reads: CASSVGGQGRPQHF. CDR3 bases: TGTGCCAGCAGCGTAGGGGGACAGGGGAGGCCCCAGCATTTT. The full variable domain, rest sourced from reference TRBV9 and TRBJ1-5, is DSGVTQTPKHLITATGQRVTLRCSPRSGDLSVYWYQQSLDQGLQFLIQYYNGEERAKGNILERFSAQQFPDLHSELNLSSLELGDSALYFCASSVGGQGRPQHFGDGTRLSIL.

The V and J genes are TRBV20-1 and TRBJ2-1; D is uncertain. CDR1 is DFQATT, CDR2 SNEGSKA, per germline (reference sequence). Trimming removed 1 base at V and 9 bases at J, with 7 bases between. The CDR3 runs 11 residues. The chain's CDR3 is CSARVGGEQFF. For the CDR3, the DNA is TGCAGTGCTAGAGTAGGCGGTGAGCAGTTCTTC.

The chain has TRBV19 and TRBJ2-2, with 12 bases matching TRBD2. Germline V gene lookup returns CDR1 LNHDA and CDR2 SQIVND (reference sequence). With 5 bases clipped from V and 6 bases from J, the junction kept 4 bases outside the gene matches. The CDR3 loop spans 15 amino acids. For the CDR3, the DNA is TGTGCCAGTAGTCCCCTAGCGGGAGGGCCCGGGGAGCTGTTTTTT. Translating gives CASSPLAGGPGELFF.

This chain links TRBV2 with TRBJ1-1; D gene uncertain. Germline V CDR1 and CDR2: SNHLY, FYNNEI. The V end lost 7 bases, the J end lost 0 bases, and 6 bases lay between the germline ends. This CDR3 is 12 amino acids long. The CDR3 DNA reads as TGTGCCAGCACTACAGTGAACACTGAAGCTTTCTTT. It codes for CASTTVNTEAFF.

The V call is TRBV7-9, the J call TRBJ2-1, with D unclear. V gave up 0 bases and J gave up 7 bases, with 4 bases separating them. This CDR3 region has 12 residues. CDR1 and CDR2 from the germline V gene are SEHNR and FQNEAQ (reference sequence). CDR3 residues: CASSLAPNEQFF. CDR3 DNA: TGTGCCAGCAGCTTAGCCCCTAATGAGCAGTTCTTC.

The V and J genes are TRBV4-1 and TRBJ1-2; no definite D call. CDR1 is MGHRA and CDR2 is YSYEKL in the germline V gene. This CDR3 region has 14 residues. Trimming shortened V by 0 bases and J by 3 bases, and 8 bases separated the two germline ends. This CDR3 reads CASSQDREYYGYTF. DNA for the CDR3: TGCGCCAGCAGCCAAGATCGGGAATACTATGGCTACACCTTC.

The chain couples TRBV9 to TRBJ2-1; 8 bases line up with TRBD2. The germline V gene has CDR1 SGDLS and CDR2 YYNGEE. The CDR3 is made up of 15 amino acids. V trimming: 3 bases; J trimming: 8 bases; junction bases outside the gene matches: 10. CDR3 sequence: CASSASGTSRYEQFF. In nucleotides, the CDR3 is TGTGCCAGCAGCGCGTCCGGGACTAGTAGGTATGAGCAGTTCTTC.

The chain employs TRBV19 and TRBJ2-1; 9 bases agree with TRBD1. V shed 5 bases and J 4 bases; nucleotides not matched to a gene: 0. The germline CDR1 and CDR2 sequences are LNHDA and SQIVND (reference sequence). The length of the CDR3 is 13 residues. The CDR3 nucleotides are TGTGCCAGTAGTGACAGGGGGTACAATGAGCAGTTCTTC. It translates to CASSDRGYNEQFF.

The V call is TRBV9, the J call TRBJ2-1, with D uncertain. The CDR3 is 16 residues long. The germline V gene encodes CDR1 SGDLS and CDR2 YYNGEE. V was cut by 4 bases and J by 0 bases, with 14 bases left in between. The CDR3 DNA reads TGTGCCAGCAGCCCCGGCGCCCTGAGCTCCTACAATGAGCAGTTCTTC. This codes for CASSPGALSSYNEQFF. The full variable domain, its missing parts supplied by reference TRBV9 and TRBJ2-1, is DSGVTQTPKHLITATGQRVTLRCSPRSGDLSVYWYQQSLDQGLQFLIQYYNGEERAKGNILERFSAQQFPDLHSELNLSSLELGDSALYFCASSPGALSSYNEQFFGPGTRLTVL.

The chain couples TRBV19 to TRBJ1-5; D may be TRBD1 (5 bases). The CDR3 extends over 14 amino acids. The V end lost 2 bases, the J end lost 3 bases, and 8 bases lay between the germline ends. Per germline, CDR1 LNHDA and CDR2 SQIVND (reference sequence). The CDR3 loop reads CASSIQGLNQPQHF. CDR3 DNA sequence: TGTGCCAGTAGTATACAGGGCCTCAATCAGCCCCAGCATTTT.

The CDR3: CASSIWAGSGYTF. The CDR3 region has the DNA TGTGCCAGTAGTATCTGGGCAGGAAGTGGCTACACCTTC. The chain is built from TRBV19 and TRBJ1-2; D gene ambiguous. Trimming took off 3 bases at V and 7 bases at J, with 12 bases between the two ends. This CDR3 is 13 amino acids long. Germline lookup yields CDR1 LNHDA and CDR2 SQIVND (reference sequence). The variable domain in full, completed from reference TRBV19 and TRBJ1-2, reads DGGITQSPKYLFRKEGQNVTLSCEQNLNHDAMYWYRQDPGQGLRLIYYSQIVNDFQKGDIAEGYSVSREKKESFPLTVTSAQKNPTAFYLCASSIWAGSGYTFGSGTRLTVV.

The chain is built from TRBV7-9 and TRBJ2-7, with D possibly matching TRBD2 (6 bases). Trimming stripped 8 bases from V and 2 bases from J, with 13 bases between. Germline V gene sequence: CDR1 SEHNR, CDR2 FQNEAQ (reference sequence). The CDR3 spans 13 residues. The DNA of the CDR3 is TGTGCCAGCTCGGGTAGCGGAACCTACGAGCAGTACTTC. This encodes CASSGSGTYEQYF.

The chain has TRBV6-5 and TRBJ2-1; D may be TRBD1 or TRBD2 (5 bases each). Germline V gene data show CDR1 as MNHEY and CDR2 as SVGAGI. This CDR3 has 16 amino acids. The V end lost 0 bases, the J end lost 8 bases, and 17 bases lay between the germline ends. The CDR3 sequence: CASSYSLGPRIYEQFF. CDR3 DNA sequence: TGTGCCAGCAGTTACTCCCTGGGACCCCGAATATATGAGCAGTTCTTC.

The chain employs TRBV28 and TRBJ2-2; the D gene is possibly TRBD1 (6 bases). Germline V lookup: CDR1 MDHEN, CDR2 SYDVKM. Between the trimmed V and J ends, which lost 6 bases and 0 bases, there was a span of 17 bases. The CDR3 has 17 amino acids. CDR3 DNA sequence: TGTGCCAGCAGCCCGGGACACAGATTCGCGAACACCGGGGAGCTGTTTTTT. Residues: CASSPGHRFANTGELFF.

This chain uses TRBV9 with TRBJ2-2; perhaps TRBD2 as D (5 bases). CDR3 length equals 13 residues. Germline loops: CDR1 SGDLS, CDR2 YYNGEE. V dropped 6 bases and J dropped 4 bases, with 10 bases sitting between them. CDR3 sequence reads: CASTVGGTGELFF. The CDR3 DNA follows: TGTGCCAGCACGGTTGGAGGCACCGGGGAGCTGTTTTTT. The full variable domain, with the rest looked up from reference TRBV9 and TRBJ2-2, is DSGVTQTPKHLITATGQRVTLRCSPRSGDLSVYWYQQSLDQGLQFLIQYYNGEERAKGNILERFSAQQFPDLHSELNLSSLELGDSALYFCASTVGGTGELFFGEGSRLTVL.

This clone was counted only a few times. This chain uses TRBV27 with TRBJ2-2; D call uncertain. Germline V gene sequence: CDR1 MNHEY, CDR2 SMNVEV (reference sequence). This CDR3 has 14 residues. The ends were cut back, 5 bases at V and 6 bases at J, with 13 bases in the middle. CDR3 DNA sequence: TGTGCCAGCAGTGTCCTGACTCCCGCCGGGGAGCTGTTTTTT. Protein product: CASSVLTPAGELFF.

CDR3 in DNA: TGTGCCAGCAGCAGGGGACTAGCGGGAGTGAACACCGGGGAGCTGTTTTTT. Encoded protein: CASSRGLAGVNTGELFF. This chain connects TRBV11-3 to TRBJ2-2, with 14 bases lining up with TRBD2. This CDR3 region has 17 residues. The germline CDR1 and CDR2 sequences are SGHNT and YENEEA. The ends lost 5 bases at V and 1 base at J; junction bases unmatched: 3.

This chain's CDR3 is CASSLHTGNTEAFF. The CDR3, as DNA: TGTGCCAGCAGCCTCCATACGGGGAACACTGAAGCTTTCTTT. The genes are TRBV11-2 and TRBJ1-1; no clear D gene. CDR1 SGHAT and CDR2 FQNNGV come from the germline V gene. V dropped 5 bases and J dropped 1 base, with 11 bases sitting between them. This CDR3 region has 14 residues.

The V call is TRBV10-3, the J call TRBJ2-1; 7 bases agree with TRBD2. The germline V gene encodes CDR1 ENHRY and CDR2 SYGVKD. This CDR3 has 15 amino acids. Losses at the gene ends were 3 bases for V and 3 bases for J; bases not matched to a gene: 5. CDR3 DNA: TGTGCCATCAGTGAAGGCGGGAGCTTCTACAATGAGCAGTTCTTC. Its translation: CAISEGGSFYNEQFF.

J is TRBJ1-2 and V is TRBV9, with a tentative D call TRBD1 (6 bases). The CDR3 sequence is 14 residues long. Germline assignment: CDR1 SGDLS and CDR2 YYNGEE. Trimming took 2 bases from V and 4 from J, leaving 12 bases between them. CDR3 DNA sequence: TGTGCCAGCAGCGTGGAACCGGACAGCTATGGCTACACCTTC. It specifies CASSVEPDSYGYTF.

The V call is TRBV27, the J call TRBJ2-5; maybe TRBD1 (5 bases). The CDR3 spans 14 residues. Germline V CDR1 and CDR2: MNHEY, SMNVEV (reference sequence). V was pared by 2 bases and J by 5 bases, with 12 bases between. CDR3 sequence: CASSLLTGRETQYF. The CDR3 nucleotides are TGTGCCAGCAGTTTACTCACAGGCCGGGAGACCCAGTACTTC.

The chain links TRBV6-6 to TRBJ2-1, with D perhaps matching TRBD2 (6 bases). Trimming removed 6 bases from V and 10 bases from J, with 10 bases in between. The germline CDR1 and CDR2 sequences are MNHNY and SVGAGI (reference sequence). This CDR3 region has 11 residues. In nucleotides, the CDR3 is TGTGCCAGCAGGTCGGGGGACGAGCAGTTCTTC. Translated, it gives CASRSGDEQFF.

The V and J genes are TRBV6-1 and TRBJ1-2, with D possibly matching TRBD1 (6 bases). The CDR3 spans 12 residues. Trimming left V 11 bases short and J 4 bases short, with 14 bases between. Germline assignment: CDR1 MNHNS and CDR2 SASEGT. The CDR3 DNA reads as TGTGCCGGCGGGGGCGACGGCTATGGCTACACCTTC. Its protein is CAGGGDGYGYTF.

This chain uses TRBV13 with TRBJ2-7; 8 bases map to TRBD1. From germline, CDR1 is PRHDT and CDR2 FYEKMQ (reference sequence). CDR3 size: 13 residues. Trimming at V came to 5 bases and at J to 5 bases, leaving 5 bases not matched to a gene. Here the CDR3 reads CASSGQGRNEQYF. In DNA form, the CDR3 reads TGTGCCAGCAGCGGACAGGGTAGGAACGAGCAGTACTTC.

The chain employs TRBV7-8 and TRBJ1-3; D unresolved. The CDR3 extends over 13 amino acids. V lost 4 bases and J lost 4, with 8 bases in between. Germline V gene data show CDR1 as SGHVS and CDR2 as FQNEAQ. This CDR3 is CASSSELGNTIYF. The DNA of the CDR3 is TGTGCCAGCAGCTCCGAGCTCGGAAACACCATATATTTT.

The chain links TRBV7-8 to TRBJ2-7; a weak D match, TRBD2 (6 bases). V lost 1 base and J lost 3, with 13 bases in between. This CDR3 is built from 15 residues. CDR1 and CDR2 from the germline V gene are SGHVS and FQNEAQ. The CDR3 DNA reads TGTGCCAGCAGCTTAGGTGGCCTAGCGAACTACGAGCAGTACTTC. It specifies CASSLGGLANYEQYF.

The chain employs TRBV6-5 and TRBJ2-1; 7 nucleotides align to TRBD2. The length of the CDR3 is 16 residues. Germline loops: CDR1 MNHEY, CDR2 SVGAGI. V lost 0 bases, J lost 6 bases, and 8 bases stayed unmatched. The CDR3 DNA reads as TGTGCCAGCAGTTACTCTAACCCGGGAGGACTCAATGAGCAGTTCTTC. This encodes CASSYSNPGGLNEQFF.

This chain joins TRBV6-5 and TRBJ1-1, with 9 bases fitting TRBD1. Germline CDR1 is MNHEY and CDR2 is SVGAGI. CDR3 length: 14 residues. V dropped 7 bases and J dropped 4; count of bases not matched to a gene: 7. The CDR3 loop reads CASIKTTGGTEAFF. In DNA form, the CDR3 reads TGTGCCAGCATCAAAACGACAGGGGGCACTGAAGCTTTCTTT.